Each of the 6 T cell receptor beta chains below was sequenced from the same sample in a study of cytomegalovirus exposure and HLA in healthy donors. PCR primers comprised 60 Vbeta and 13 Jbeta primers. The data were produced by immunoSEQ multiplex PCR, yet TCRdb's version contains in-frame clones alone and is incomplete. Of approximately 160,000 clones in the sample, around 68% were seen once. Sequenced: PBMCs. Every receptor here comes from a woman aged 35 to 49 in good health and CMV-seropositive.

V gene TRBV11-3 combines with J gene TRBJ2-3, with TRBD2 identical over 10 bases. V trimming: 2 bases; J trimming: 8 bases; junction bases outside the gene matches: 13. The CDR3 extends over 17 amino acids. Germline V lookup: CDR1 SGHNT, CDR2 YENEEA. CDR3: CASSLSRQAGGLGTQYF. CDR3 sequence (DNA): TGTGCCAGCAGCTTAAGTCGACAAGCGGGGGGGCTGGGTACGCAGTATTTT.

This chain links TRBV27 with TRBJ2-1; the D gene is possibly TRBD1 (5 bases). This CDR3 spans 17 amino acids. CDR1 is MNHEY, CDR2 SMNVEV, per germline (reference sequence). The germline V and J ends were trimmed by 0 bases and 0 bases, with 12 bases remaining between them. The CDR3 region has the DNA TGTGCCAGCAGTTTATCGGCAGGGATTAGCTCCTACAATGAGCAGTTCTTC. Translated, it gives CASSLSAGISSYNEQFF.

V is TRBV5-1 and J is TRBJ1-1; D unclear. This CDR3 spans 13 amino acids. Looked up from germline, CDR1 is SGHRS and CDR2 is YFSETQ. Deletions cut 4 bases from V and 10 bases from J, with 17 bases between. This chain's CDR3 is CASSLGEDVGAFF. As DNA, the CDR3 is TGCGCCAGCAGCCTAGGAGAGGATGTTGGAGCTTTCTTT.

This clone was recorded once. This chain uses TRBV5-8 with TRBJ1-2; D ambiguous. Germline CDR1 reads SGHTS; CDR2 reads YDEGEE. CDR3 length: 14 residues. Between the trimmed V and J ends, which lost 2 bases and 1 base, there was a span of 9 bases. CDR3 nucleotides: TGTGCCAGCAGCTTCCGGGGTTTTAACTATGGCTACACCTTC. It encodes CASSFRGFNYGYTF.

This rearrangement joins TRBV4-3 to TRBJ1-6; D unresolved. The CDR3 is 15 residues long. Looked up from germline, CDR1 is LGHNA and CDR2 is YSLEER. Deletions cut 0 bases from V and 9 bases from J, with 12 bases between. The DNA of the CDR3 is TGCGCCAGCAGCCAAGACGGCCCGACTATTTCACCCCTCCACTTT. Translated, it gives CASSQDGPTISPLHF.

The chain links TRBV29-1 to TRBJ1-1; 7 nucleotides line up with TRBD1. Losses at the gene ends were 6 bases for V and 4 bases for J; bases not matched to a gene: 8. CDR1 is SQVTM and CDR2 is ANQGSEA in the germline V gene. The CDR3 length is 13 residues. In DNA, the CDR3 is TGCAGCGTCGGCCGACAGGGAGGCACTGAAGCTTTCTTT. It is translated as CSVGRQGGTEAFF.